This T cell receptor beta chain was sequenced for a study of shared clonotypes between healthy human individuals. Using immunoSEQ multiplex PCR, the repertoire was profiled, and TCRdb retains in-frame clones only, with some absent. The table lists nearly 1 million clones, over 60% of them singletons. On this clone: This same CDR3 is encoded by further DNA sequences in the sample.

V was clipped by 6 bases and J by 1 base; unmatched bases: 3. CDR1 SQVTM and CDR2 ANQGSEA come from the germline V gene. The CDR3 extends over 12 amino acids. This chain links TRBV29-1 with TRBJ2-7; 7 nucleotides agree with TRBD1. This sequence was found in a young man in good health. The sequenced sample consisted of memory CD4+ T cells sorted from blood. Documented subset: CD45RA-negative fraction. The CDR3 DNA reads as TGCAGCGTCGGGGACAGTTCCTACGAGCAGTACTTC. The encoded protein is CSVGDSSYEQYF.